This T cell receptor beta chain is from a study of blood T cell repertoires in COVID-19. About the research overall: Samples came from the United States, Italy and Spain, spanning acute and convalescent COVID-19. In each case, the material was cDNA or gDNA derived from T cells, B-cell-depleted T cells, or PBMCs.

As originally analysed: Estimation of nucleated cell counts relied on the amplification of reference gene primers. Method: immunoSEQ multiplex PCR; TCRdb's copy keeps in-frame clones and lacks some. The V and J calls and clone size come from that table; D and trimming were worked out from the DNA. Of 200,000 to 300,000 clones in the sample, roughly nine tenths were seen once. There are 17 residues in the CDR3. CDR1 WNHNN and CDR2 SYGVQD come from the germline V gene (reference sequence). The germline V and J ends were trimmed by 2 bases and 0 bases, with 14 bases remaining between them. The TCR originated in a man in his 60s who had recovered from COVID-19. Sequencing used peripheral blood. The genes are TRBV10-1 and TRBJ1-3; D is ambiguous. CDR3 sequence (DNA): TGCGCCAGCAGTGAGGTTGAGGGATTAAACTCTGGAAACACCATATATTTT. Translating gives CASSEVEGLNSGNTIYF.